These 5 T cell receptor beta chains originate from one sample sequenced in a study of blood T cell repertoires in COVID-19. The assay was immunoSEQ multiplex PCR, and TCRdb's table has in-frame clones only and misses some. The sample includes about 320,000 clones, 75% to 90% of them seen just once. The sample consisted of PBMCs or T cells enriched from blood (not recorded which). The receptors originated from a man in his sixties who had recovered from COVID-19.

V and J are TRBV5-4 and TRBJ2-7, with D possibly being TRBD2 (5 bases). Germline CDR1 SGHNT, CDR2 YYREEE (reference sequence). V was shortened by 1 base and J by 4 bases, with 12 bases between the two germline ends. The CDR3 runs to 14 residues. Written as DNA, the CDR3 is TGTGCCAGCAGCTTGTGGACTTCCTATTACGAGCAGTACTTC. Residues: CASSLWTSYYEQYF. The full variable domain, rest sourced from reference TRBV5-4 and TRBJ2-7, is ETGVTQSPTHLIKTRGQQVTLRCSSQSGHNTVSWYQQALGQGPQFIFQYYREEENGRGNFPPRFSGLQFPNYSSELNVNALELDDSALYLCASSLWTSYYEQYFGPGTRLTVT.

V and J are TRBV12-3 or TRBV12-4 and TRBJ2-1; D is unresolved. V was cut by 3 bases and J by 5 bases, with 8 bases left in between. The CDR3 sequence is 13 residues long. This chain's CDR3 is CASSFQSDNEQFF. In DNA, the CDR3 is TGTGCCAGCAGTTTCCAAAGCGACAATGAGCAGTTCTTC.

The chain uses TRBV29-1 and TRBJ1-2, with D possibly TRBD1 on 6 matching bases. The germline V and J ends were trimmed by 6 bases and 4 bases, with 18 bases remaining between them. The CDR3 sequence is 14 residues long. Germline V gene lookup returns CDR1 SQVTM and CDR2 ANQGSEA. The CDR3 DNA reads TGCAGCGTGCACCCGGGACACGGCTCCTATGGCTACACCTTC. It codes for CSVHPGHGSYGYTF.

DNA for the CDR3: TGTGCCAGCAGCTCGCTCAGGGGCGAGCAGTACTTC. Translation: CASSSLRGEQYF. The chain carries TRBV7-6 and TRBJ2-7; D might be TRBD1 (6 bases). The CDR3 is made up of 12 amino acids. Germline V gives CDR1 SGHVS, CDR2 FNYEAQ. Trimming took off 4 bases at V and 6 bases at J, with 10 bases between the two ends.

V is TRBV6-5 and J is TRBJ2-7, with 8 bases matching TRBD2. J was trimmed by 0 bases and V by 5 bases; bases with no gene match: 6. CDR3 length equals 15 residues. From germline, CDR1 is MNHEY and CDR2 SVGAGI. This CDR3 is CASSPTGGSSYEQYF. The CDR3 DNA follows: TGTGCCAGCAGTCCCACGGGGGGGAGCTCCTACGAGCAGTACTTC.